These 13 T cell receptor beta chains came from one sample sequenced in a study of T cells in Graves' hyperthyroidism and ophthalmopathy. RNA transcripts served as the template for amplifying TCR beta CDR3 regions. HTBI primers drove first-round RT-PCR of the TCR CDR3. TCRdb reprocessed the multiplex PCR reads via MiXCR and lists one record per CDR3 protein. Of about 350,000 distinct CDR3 sequences in the sample, around 18% were seen once. Input material: blood. Receptors were obtained from a woman aged 40 to 50 with Graves' ophthalmopathy.

V and J are TRBV3-1 and TRBJ2-6; a weak D match, TRBD1 (6 bases). Germline V CDR1 and CDR2: LGHDT, YNNKEL (reference sequence). Trimming cost V 3 bases and J 0 bases, with 18 bases left between them. This CDR3 is built from 19 residues. The CDR3, as DNA: TGTGCCAGCAGCCAGCCCTTTAGGACAGCTGGCTCTGGGGCCAACGTCCTGACTTTC. Residues: CASSQPFRTAGSGANVLTF.

This rearrangement joins TRBV5-5 to TRBJ2-7; 10 bases agree with TRBD2. V gave up 4 bases and J gave up 6 bases; unmatched junction bases: 7. CDR1 and CDR2 from the germline V gene are SGHKS and YYEKEE (reference sequence). The CDR3 has 14 residues. The CDR3 bases are TGTGCCAGCAGCCGTGGACTAGCGGAAAGCGAGCAGTACTTC. Its translation is CASSRGLAESEQYF.

This clonotype was picked up many times. CDR3 sequence (DNA): TGTGCCAGCAGTTCAACAGGGGTCGGGCAGCCCCAGCATTTT. Encoded protein: CASSSTGVGQPQHF. V usage is TRBV6-5 and J usage is TRBJ1-5, with 7 bases identical to TRBD1. CDR1 and CDR2 (germline): MNHEY, SVGAGI. With 4 bases clipped from V and 7 bases from J, the junction kept 7 bases outside the gene matches. The CDR3 loop spans 14 amino acids.

This clonotype was counted at least ten times. The chain is built from TRBV19 and TRBJ2-7; D tentatively fits TRBD1 or TRBD2 (5 bases each). The ends were cut back, 8 bases at V and 3 bases at J, with 17 bases in the middle. The CDR3 consists of 14 residues. Per germline, CDR1 LNHDA and CDR2 SQIVND (reference sequence). For the CDR3, the DNA is TGTGCCAGTGCTCGGGGCGGGCGCCTCTACGAGCAGTACTTC. Translating it yields CASARGGRLYEQYF.

This clonotype was observed at least ten times. The chain joins TRBV7-2 to TRBJ1-2, with TRBD1 as a possible D gene (5 bases). This CDR3 has 13 residues. V lost 2 bases and J lost 5, with 9 bases in between. The germline V gene has CDR1 SGHTA and CDR2 FQGNSA. The CDR3 DNA is TGTGCCAGCAGCTTACCGGGACTATATGGCTACACCTTC. It specifies CASSLPGLYGYTF.

This clonotype was counted ten times or more. The chain links TRBV20-1 to TRBJ2-7, with D perhaps being TRBD1 or TRBD2 (5 bases each). Germline V gene lookup returns CDR1 DFQATT and CDR2 SNEGSKA (reference sequence). Trimming removed 6 bases from V and 4 bases from J, with 16 bases in between. The CDR3 is 13 amino acids. The CDR3 DNA sequence: TGCAGTGCGCTAGAGGGACGGAATTACGAGCAGTACTTC. This translates into CSALEGRNYEQYF.

This clonotype was counted ten times or more. The V and J genes are TRBV30 and TRBJ2-7, with 7 bases that match TRBD1. The germline V gene has CDR1 GTSNPN and CDR2 SVGIG (reference sequence). The length of the CDR3 is 15 residues. V lost 7 bases and J lost 0; bases outside the gene matches: 12. CDR3 in amino acids: CASTYSGQISYEQYF. The CDR3 region has the DNA TGTGCCTCTACATACTCGGGACAGATCTCCTACGAGCAGTACTTC.

The chain carries TRBV20-1 and TRBJ1-3, with D hard to call. Trimming took 5 bases from V and 1 from J, leaving 12 bases between them. Germline assignment: CDR1 DFQATT and CDR2 SNEGSKA (reference sequence). The CDR3 covers 14 residues. CDR3 DNA: TGCAGTGCTGGCCCCACAGTTTCTGGAAACACCATATATTTT. It encodes CSAGPTVSGNTIYF.

The table lists this clonotype with many counts. The chain links TRBV9 to TRBJ1-1; D is undetermined. Per germline, CDR1 SGDLS and CDR2 YYNGEE. Trimming shortened V by 0 bases and J by 4 bases, and 13 bases separated the two germline ends. The CDR3 is made up of 15 amino acids. The CDR3 sequence is CASSVDPGVSTEAFF. As DNA, the CDR3 is TGTGCCAGCAGCGTAGATCCGGGCGTTAGCACTGAAGCTTTCTTT.

In this sample, this clonotype turned up many times. The V and J genes are TRBV28 and TRBJ2-7; tentative D call: TRBD1 (6 bases). Germline V gene sequence: CDR1 MDHEN, CDR2 SYDVKM. Trimming pared 3 bases from V and 3 bases from J, leaving 12 bases between. This CDR3 spans 14 amino acids. The CDR3 sequence: CASSFAGEIYEQYF. CDR3 nucleotide sequence: TGTGCCAGCAGTTTCGCAGGGGAGATCTACGAGCAGTACTTC.

This clonotype was recorded at least ten times. V is TRBV7-2 and J is TRBJ2-5, with 10 positions matching TRBD2. This CDR3 is built from 17 residues. Per germline, CDR1 SGHTA and CDR2 FQGNSA. Losses at the gene ends were 4 bases for V and 2 bases for J; bases not matched to a gene: 10. The CDR3 spells CASSSSLGTSDQETQYF. The CDR3 DNA is TGTGCCAGCAGCTCATCACTTGGGACTAGCGATCAAGAGACCCAGTACTTC.

The J gene is TRBJ1-1, the V gene TRBV28, with unresolved D. There are 13 residues in the CDR3. Trimming cost V 10 bases and J 1 base, with 13 bases left between them. CDR1 is MDHEN, CDR2 SYDVKM, per germline. Written as DNA, the CDR3 is TGTGCCATCCTCGCGACCGAGAACACTGAAGCTTTCTTT. Its translation is CAILATENTEAFF.

At least ten counts were recorded for this clonotype. Here the CDR3 reads CASNSRDQSQPQHF. The CDR3 DNA reads as TGTGCCAGCAACAGCCGGGACCAAAGTCAGCCCCAGCATTTT. The chain links TRBV27 to TRBJ1-5; D is possibly TRBD1 (5 bases). The germline V gene has CDR1 MNHEY and CDR2 SMNVEV (reference sequence). V lost 7 bases to trimming and J lost 6 bases, with 16 bases between them. The CDR3 length is 14 residues.